These T cell receptor beta chains were read from a single sample in a study of T-cell memory formation after mild COVID-19. Each CDR3 protein is one row after TCRdb ran MiXCR on the 5' RACE reads. This table holds 550,000 to 650,000 distinct CDR3 sequences, roughly 17% found once. Sequencing was performed on PBMCs or a T cell subset sorted from them (not recorded which). These receptors all stem from an adult woman who had mild COVID-19 (a few samples of this study predate the infection). Cell type and time point are not known. The conserved cysteine and the conserved F or W are not part of the CDR3 here. Some rows mark clone size as missing; the rest say once, few, many or name a class of expanded clone.

v_call: TRBV20-1; clone_size: few; cdr3_aa: SARDRGTNQPQH
v_call: TRBV7-6; clone_size: NA; cdr3_aa: ASSPQVAGLDSPLN
v_call: TRBV20-1; clone_size: NA; cdr3_aa: SATTPIRQGKAKNIQY
v_call: TRBV20-1; clone_size: few; cdr3_aa: SARGAENSPLH
v_call: TRBV5-1; clone_size: few; cdr3_aa: ASSPGSLYEQY
v_call: TRBV6-6; clone_size: few; cdr3_aa: ASRHENTIY
v_call: TRBV4-3; clone_size: few; cdr3_aa: ASSQDRGDYNEQF
v_call: TRBV6-6; clone_size: few; cdr3_aa: ATQNRDRDLSYEQY
v_call: TRBV27; clone_size: NA; cdr3_aa: ASSSPTSNNSPLH
v_call: TRBV3-1; clone_size: few; cdr3_aa: ASSRTGIHNYGYT
v_call: TRBV7-9; clone_size: few; cdr3_aa: ASSPVGQGNTDTQY
v_call: TRBV3-1; clone_size: many; cdr3_aa: ASSQVGGFEQY
v_call: TRBV5-1; clone_size: NA; cdr3_aa: ASSLGENPPTDTQY
v_call: TRBV6-1; clone_size: NA; cdr3_aa: ASMGQERVPEAF
v_call: TRBV5-5; clone_size: NA; cdr3_aa: ASSLGQSLFRDLDEQY
v_call: TRBV18; clone_size: NA; cdr3_aa: ASSLGAVEAF